The clone carrying this T cell receptor beta chain has only one observation. Its antigen is as yet unknown. The assay was immunoSEQ multiplex PCR, and TCRdb's table has in-frame clones only and misses some. The sample has 9,000 to 15,000 clones; 63% are singletons. The sample originates from a study of chemoradiotherapy in HPV16-positive cancers. Germline CDR1 and CDR2: LGHNA and YNFKEQ. Between the trimmed V and J ends, which lost 2 bases and 3 bases, there was a span of 16 bases. The CDR3 sequence is 17 residues long. The study's findings and limits: Only a couple of HPV16-positive patients supplied the functional HPV-specificity definition. For HPV16-positive patients, expanding HPV-responsive T cells associated with longer recurrence-free survival. Non-HPV-specific T cells did not expand in tumors during treatment, whereas candidate HPV-specific clones and E7-related motifs did.

The J gene is TRBJ2-2, the V gene TRBV4-2; D perhaps matches TRBD2 (5 bases). This receptor was identified in a human donor with HPV-associated anogenital cancer. The specimen was collected from a patient who underwent chemoradiotherapy. CDR3 nucleotide sequence: TGTGCCAGCAGCCAAATAGGAAGGCGGGCGGACACCGGGGAGCTGTTTTTT. It specifies CASSQIGRRADTGELFF.